This TCR beta chain is from a study of shared clonotypes between healthy human individuals. Study-wide context: Each donor had three CD4 naive, three CD4 memory, two CD8 naive and one CD8 memory plate.

In the sorted-subset replicate PCRs, approximately 200 ng DNA, around 30,000 T cell genomes, was used. Method: immunoSEQ multiplex PCR; TCRdb's copy keeps in-frame clones and lacks some. The repertoire holds over a million clones, more than 65% seen once, with nearly 1.5% in the top ten. Worth noting for this clone: Antigen unknown.

The length of the CDR3 is 14 residues. Germline-derived CDR1 and CDR2 are KGHSH and LQKENI. Trimming left V 3 bases short and J 4 bases short, with 10 bases between. Whole-study results and caveats: Naive subsets, compared against memory subsets, generally had larger estimated richness values. A few donors held about 5% of naive CD4 clonotypes in common.

This chain connects TRBV18 to TRBJ1-5; weak D call: TRBD1 (6 bases). The TCR originated in a man aged 18 to 29 in good health. The specimen was memory CD4+ T cells sorted from blood. The subset: CD45RA-negative fraction. The CDR3 reads CASSPDSENQPQHF. The CDR3, as DNA: TGTGCCAGCTCACCGGACAGCGAAAATCAGCCCCAGCATTTT.